The sequence of this TCR beta chain was determined in a study of T cells in Graves' hyperthyroidism and ophthalmopathy. About the research overall: Peripheral blood draws took place at initial diagnosis, ahead of any treatment. Points from the study as a whole: From stable hyperthyroidism, ophthalmopathy was set apart by a 13 V-J model. For ophthalmopathy, model prediction preceded onset by a median roughly 6.5 months. Blood samples included most of the expanded thyroid clonotypes exceeding 0.001.

V lost 4 bases to trimming and J lost 5 bases, with 14 bases between them. The length of the CDR3 is 15 residues. Authors of the study amplified TCR beta CDR3 regions from RNA transcripts. The TCR CDR3 first-round RT-PCR relied on the HTBI primer set. TCRdb used MiXCR to reprocess the multiplex PCR reads, holding one entry per CDR3 protein. The sample holds about 380,000 distinct CDR3 sequences, around 18% seen once. In this sample, this clonotype turned up many times. Antigen unknown. The material sequenced was blood. The receptor was isolated from a man between 18 and 29 years old with Graves' ophthalmopathy. The chain carries TRBV12-3 or TRBV12-4 and TRBJ1-4; D perhaps matches TRBD1 (5 bases). The CDR3: CASSYGHVENEKLFF. The CDR3 DNA follows: TGTGCCAGCAGTTATGGACACGTCGAAAATGAAAAACTGTTTTTT.